Here is one TCR beta chain with its context. The antigen remains undetermined. Here immunoSEQ multiplex PCR was the method, and the copy in TCRdb shows in-frame clones only, minus some. The table shows 8,100 or so clones, with less than 75% occurring only once. The data derive from a study of chemoradiotherapy in HPV16-positive cancers. About the research overall: Functional T-cell assays on a couple of HPV16-positive patients' cells defined candidate HPV-specific clones and common TCR motifs.

Whole-study findings and limits: The functional HPV-specific definition rests on just a couple of HPV16-positive patients. In HPV16-positive patients, HPV-responsive T-cell expansion tracked better recurrence-free survival.

Over chemoradiotherapy, repertoires were sampled more than once. The germline V and J ends were trimmed by 4 bases and 2 bases, with 11 bases remaining between them. Germline V lookup: CDR1 MNHNY, CDR2 SVGAGI (reference sequence). This CDR3 has 14 residues. This receptor was taken from a human donor with HPV-associated anogenital cancer. The genes are TRBV6-6 and TRBJ1-1, with a tentative D call TRBD1 (5 bases). This material was obtained from a patient who underwent chemoradiotherapy. The CDR3 region has the DNA TGTGCCAGCAGTTCGGACACCCGAAACACTGAAGCTTTCTTT. This codes for CASSSDTRNTEAFF.